This T cell receptor (beta chain) appears in the sequencing data of a study of blood T cell repertoires in COVID-19 (dated by TCRdb to the early 2020s). General notes on the study: Samples covering the acute and convalescent phases of COVID-19 were provided by collaborators in the United States, Italy and Spain. The prospective study material was composed of cDNA or gDNA derived from T cells, B-cell-depleted T cells, or PBMCs. The dataset comprised deeply sampled blood TCRbeta repertoires from subjects exposed to, actively infected with, or recovered from COVID-19. A freely available public database, intended as a resource for researchers studying the immune response to SARS-CoV-2, is where the repertoires were released. Samples came from the ongoing ImmuneRACE study (first 160 participants) plus 1,254 subjects from 6 global collaborators. Nearly every sample came with metadata listing a de-identified subject ID, COVID-19 status, age in years and sex. Where available, HLA class I and class II types were obtained from metadata supplied by the sample provider rather than from assay-based typing.

What the authors observed across the whole study: How much clinical and demographic metadata was included differed by source and by participant, and the metadata was provided uncurated.

Comments on this clone: Its target antigen remains unknown. No much larger clonotype is one base removed from it; base qualities were not supplied.

V lost 0 bases and J lost 0 bases, and the count of bases not matched to a germline gene is 12. Inclusive of the bounding cysteine and phenylalanine, the CDR3 is 20 residues long. Here the CDR3 DNA is all that survives: 60 bases in frame from base 1. The germline V gene encodes CDR1 PRHDT and CDR2 FYEKMQ (reference sequence). Samples from volunteer blood donors who had recovered from COVID-19 were contributed by a second Seattle source. Collaborating institutions collected whole blood in K2EDTA tubes following their own protocols. For TCRbeta analysis, collaborators shipped samples in one of three forms: frozen whole blood, isolated PBMCs, or DNA extracted from either of those sample types. TCRbeta CDR3 regions were amplified from genomic DNA by means of the immunoSEQ Assay, a bias-controlled multiplex PCR. Regarding the original processing steps: Nucleated cell counts per sample were estimated from amplification of reference gene primers within the assay. To quantify the absolute abundance of each unique TCRbeta CDR3 rearrangement, sequence reads were collapsed and filtered. For each sample, productive Simpson clonality was calculated as the square root of Simpson's diversity index over productive rearrangements. In TCRdb, the immuneACCESS table is reduced to in-frame sequences with V and J assigned. These tables do not hold every clone; where another copy was compared, an unresolved V gene accounts for under half, and the others remain unexplained. V, J and clone size derive from that table, while D and trimming were established from the DNA sequence. This sample lists about 190,000 clones; 70% to 90% were detected once. Roughly 6% of the sample comes from the top ten.

Recombination linked TRBV13 to TRBJ2-1; 9 central nucleotides agree with TRBD2. This sequence originates from a woman aged 35 to 49 who had recovered from COVID-19. Sequences were obtained from peripheral blood. CDR3 region: CASSLGLRLADRSSYNEQFF. The bases read TGTGCCAGCAGCTTAGGGCTGAGACTAGCGGACAGGAGCTCCTACAATGAGCAGTTCTTC.